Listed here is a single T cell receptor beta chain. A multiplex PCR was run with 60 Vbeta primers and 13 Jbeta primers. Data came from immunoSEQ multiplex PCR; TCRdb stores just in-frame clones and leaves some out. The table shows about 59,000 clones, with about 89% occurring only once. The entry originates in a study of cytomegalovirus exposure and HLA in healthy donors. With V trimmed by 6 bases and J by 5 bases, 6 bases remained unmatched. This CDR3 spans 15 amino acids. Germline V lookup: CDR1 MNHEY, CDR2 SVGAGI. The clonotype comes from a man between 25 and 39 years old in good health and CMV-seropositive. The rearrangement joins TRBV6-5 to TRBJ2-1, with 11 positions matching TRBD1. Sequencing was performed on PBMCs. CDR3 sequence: CASSMDRGHNNEQFF. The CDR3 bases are TGTGCCAGCAGCATGGACAGGGGGCACAACAATGAGCAGTTCTTC.